One and the same sample provided the 21 T cell receptor beta chains below, sequenced in a study of T cells in localized non-small cell lung cancer. This table comes from immunoSEQ multiplex PCR, and its TCRdb copy is limited to in-frame clones, with some not included. There are some 55,000 clones in the sample; around 81% occur only once, and 20% lies in the top ten. This specimen consisted of peripheral blood, obtained before any cancer treatment. These receptors all stem from a female donor older than 55 with stage II squamous cell lung carcinoma.

The chain joins TRBV7-9 to TRBJ2-2; 7 bases agree with TRBD2. Per the germline V gene, CDR1 is SEHNR and CDR2 is FQNEAQ (reference sequence). This CDR3 has 16 amino acids. V was pared by 0 bases and J by 1 base, with 2 bases of the junction left unmatched. CDR3 DNA: TGTGCCAGCAGCTTAGCTTTAGCGGGGAACACCGGGGAGCTGTTTTTT. Translation: CASSLALAGNTGELFF.

The rearrangement uses TRBV9 and TRBJ2-3; TRBD2 matches 11 bases. CDR1 is SGDLS and CDR2 is YYNGEE in the germline V gene. The CDR3 has 16 amino acids. The V gene end was trimmed by 3 bases and the J gene end by 4 bases; junction bases not matched to a gene: 7. The CDR3 sequence: CASSGRLAGPADTQYF. DNA for the CDR3: TGTGCCAGCAGCGGTAGACTAGCGGGGCCCGCAGATACGCAGTATTTT. Complete variable domain (other parts from reference TRBV9 and TRBJ2-3): DSGVTQTPKHLITATGQRVTLRCSPRSGDLSVYWYQQSLDQGLQFLIQYYNGEERAKGNILERFSAQQFPDLHSELNLSSLELGDSALYFCASSGRLAGPADTQYFGPGTRLTVL.

Notes on this clone: A much larger clone differs by one base, so this may be a read error. Other DNA sequences within the sample encode an identical CDR3. The rearrangement uses TRBV18 and TRBJ1-6; 11 bases agree with TRBD1. Germline assignment: CDR1 KGHSH and CDR2 LQKENI. The CDR3 totals 14 residues. After removal of 4 bases from V and 7 bases from J, the junction contained 0 bases not matched to a gene. CDR3 loop: CASSRDRGNSPLHF. Written as DNA, the CDR3 is TGTGCCAGCTCACGGGACAGGGGGAATTCACCCCTCCACTTT. Variable domain in full (rest from reference TRBV18 and TRBJ1-6): NAGVMQNPRHLVRRRGQEARLRCSPMKGHSHVYWYRQLPEEGLKFMVYLQKENIIDESGMPKERFSAEFPKEGPSILRIQQVVRGDSAAYFCASSRDRGNSPLHFGNGTRLTVT.

This sequence joins TRBV7-9 and TRBJ1-1; D possibly corresponds to TRBD1 (6 bases). Deletions cut 2 bases from V and 5 bases from J, with 12 bases between. Germline V CDR1 and CDR2: SEHNR, FQNEAQ (reference sequence). CDR3 length: 14 residues. CDR3 bases: TGTGCCAGCAGCTTATCAGGGGTTGGAACTGAAGCTTTCTTT. Protein: CASSLSGVGTEAFF.

This clone was counted a few times. The V call is TRBV6-5, the J call TRBJ1-4, with D possibly being TRBD1 (6 bases). Germline V gene lookup returns CDR1 MNHEY and CDR2 SVGAGI. Trimming cost V 0 bases and J 7 bases, with 15 bases left between them. The CDR3 runs 16 residues. In nucleotides, the CDR3 is TGTGCCAGCAGTTACTCGAAATCCCAGGGGAGTGAAAAACTGTTTTTT. Translating gives CASSYSKSQGSEKLFF.

The rearrangement links TRBV6-6 to TRBJ1-5; D may be TRBD1 (5 bases). Germline CDR1 MNHNY, CDR2 SVGAGI (reference sequence). Trimming left V 0 bases short and J 3 bases short, with 6 bases between. The CDR3 is 14 amino acids. The CDR3 here is CASSYSGANQPQHF. CDR3 sequence (DNA): TGTGCCAGCAGTTACTCCGGGGCCAATCAGCCCCAGCATTTT.

The chain recombines TRBV7-9 with TRBJ2-1; a weak D match, TRBD1 (5 bases). Trimming cost V 2 bases and J 12 bases, with 11 bases left between them. Germline CDR1 reads SEHNR; CDR2 reads FQNEAQ (reference sequence). The CDR3 runs 12 residues. CDR3 in amino acids: CASSLYLQGQFF. CDR3 sequence (DNA): TGTGCCAGCAGCTTATACCTCCAGGGGCAGTTCTTC.

About this clone: This sample also contains other DNA sequences that code for the same CDR3. This chain links TRBV19 with TRBJ1-1; 9 bases are a match to TRBD1. Germline loops: CDR1 LNHDA, CDR2 SQIVND (reference sequence). The CDR3 runs to 13 residues. Trimming removed 7 bases from V and 2 bases from J; junction bases left unmatched: 2. The CDR3 region has the DNA TGTGCCAGTAACAGGGGGCGAAACACTGAAGCTTTCTTT. Protein product: CASNRGRNTEAFF.

The gene calls are TRBV27 and TRBJ2-3; TRBD1 agrees at 8 bases. With V trimmed by 6 bases and J by 2 bases, 7 bases remained unmatched. This CDR3 region has 15 residues. Per the germline V gene, CDR1 is MNHEY and CDR2 is SMNVEV (reference sequence). The CDR3 DNA is TGTGCCAGCAGAATCTGGACAGGGCACACAGATACGCAGTATTTT. As protein: CASRIWTGHTDTQYF.

CDR3 residues: CASSLAVGEETQYF. The CDR3 coding sequence is TGCGCCAGCAGCTTGGCCGTAGGGGAAGAGACCCAGTACTTC. The rearrangement joins TRBV5-1 to TRBJ2-5; possible D gene TRBD1, 5 bases. The CDR3 loop spans 14 amino acids. V lost 0 bases and J lost 3, with 9 bases in between. Germline values: CDR1 SGHRS, CDR2 YFSETQ.

The chain is built from TRBV7-9 and TRBJ1-1, with D possibly TRBD1 on 6 matching bases. Germline V gene sequence: CDR1 SEHNR, CDR2 FQNEAQ (reference sequence). Deletions cut 5 bases from V and 8 bases from J, with 12 bases between. This CDR3 is 12 amino acids long. For the CDR3, the DNA is TGTGCCAGCAGCGACGGACAGCGGGAAGCTTTCTTT. Translating gives CASSDGQREAFF.

The sample holds one count of this clone. The rearrangement links TRBV14 to TRBJ2-7; weak D call: TRBD1 (5 bases). Trimming took 2 bases from V and 0 from J, leaving 11 bases between them. Germline loops: CDR1 SGHDN, CDR2 FVKESK. The length of the CDR3 is 15 residues. The CDR3 region has the DNA TGTGCCAGCAGCCAATATACAGGTTTCTCCTACGAGCAGTACTTC. It yields the protein CASSQYTGFSYEQYF.

This chain uses TRBV30 with TRBJ2-2; D possibly corresponds to TRBD1 (5 bases). Trimming left V 5 bases short and J 3 bases short, with 7 bases between. CDR3 length: 12 residues. Germline V gene lookup returns CDR1 GTSNPN and CDR2 SVGIG (reference sequence). Here the CDR3 DNA reads TGTGCCTGGGCAGGGTACACCGGGGAGCTGTTTTTT. This sequence encodes CAWAGYTGELFF.

The chain combines TRBV5-6 with TRBJ1-6; 8 bases map to TRBD1. The CDR3 length is 16 residues. The ends lost 3 bases at V and 8 bases at J; junction bases unmatched: 10. Germline V CDR1 and CDR2: SGHDT, YYEEEE. The CDR3 nucleotides read TGTGCCAGCAGCTCTTGGAACAGGGGGAAGGATTCACCCCTCCACTTT. Protein product: CASSSWNRGKDSPLHF.

This clone was detected only once. The rearrangement joins TRBV20-1 to TRBJ1-2; D gene uncertain. The CDR3 runs to 11 residues. Germline CDR1 is DFQATT and CDR2 is SNEGSKA (reference sequence). V was clipped by 3 bases and J by 4 bases, with 6 bases between them. CDR3 region: CSASGLYGYTF. DNA for the CDR3: TGCAGTGCTAGTGGGCTCTATGGCTACACCTTC.

The chain carries TRBV4-1 and TRBJ1-2, with D possibly TRBD1 on 5 matching bases. Germline V gene data show CDR1 as MGHRA and CDR2 as YSYEKL. Trimming took 3 bases from V and 4 from J, leaving 15 bases between them. This CDR3 is built from 15 residues. CDR3 sequence: CASSHDPGGSYGYTF. For the CDR3, the DNA is TGCGCCAGCAGCCATGATCCGGGGGGTAGCTATGGCTACACCTTC.

The chain couples TRBV6-5 to TRBJ1-5; tentative D call: TRBD1 (5 bases). V lost 6 bases and J 4 bases, leaving 13 bases between the germline ends. This CDR3 has 14 amino acids. Germline assignment: CDR1 MNHEY and CDR2 SVGAGI. The CDR3 loop is CASSGGRGNQPQHF. The CDR3 DNA sequence: TGTGCCAGCAGCGGGGGACGGGGGAATCAGCCCCAGCATTTT.

The chain employs TRBV4-2 and TRBJ1-5, with D possibly matching TRBD1 (5 bases). V lost 2 bases and J 3 bases, leaving 17 bases between the germline ends. This CDR3 spans 17 amino acids. Germline CDR1 is LGHNA and CDR2 is YNFKEQ. The CDR3 sequence is CASSQRTGARVNQPQHF. The CDR3 coding sequence is TGTGCCAGCAGCCAACGTACCGGGGCCCGAGTCAATCAGCCCCAGCATTTT.

This chain links TRBV5-1 with TRBJ1-4; TRBD1 aligns across 7 bases. The V and J ends lost 4 bases and 7 bases, in that order; junction bases with no gene match: 10. CDR1 is SGHRS, CDR2 YFSETQ, per germline. The CDR3 totals 15 residues. This CDR3 is CASSPGGGTIEKLFF. In DNA, the CDR3 is TGCGCCAGCAGCCCAGGGGGAGGAACGATTGAAAAACTGTTTTTT. Using reference TRBV5-1 and TRBJ1-4 for the parts outside the CDR3, the full variable domain is KAGVTQTPRYLIKTRGQQVTLSCSPISGHRSVSWYQQTPGQGLQFLFEYFSETQRNKGNFPGRFSGRQFSNSRSEMNVSTLELGDSALYLCASSPGGGTIEKLFFGSGTQLSVL.

The chain couples TRBV5-6 to TRBJ2-5; TRBD2 might be the D (7 bases). Germline CDR1 reads SGHDT; CDR2 reads YYEEEE. This CDR3 has 17 amino acids. Deletions cut 3 bases from V and 5 bases from J, with 23 bases between. The chain's CDR3 is CASSSTSRGGPRETQYF. CDR3 in DNA: TGTGCCAGCAGCTCGACGTCTAGGGGGGGGCCTCGGGAGACCCAGTACTTC.

The genes are TRBV6-5 and TRBJ1-2; 7 bases are a match to TRBD1. CDR1 is MNHEY, CDR2 SVGAGI, per germline. The CDR3 covers 14 residues. Trimming removed 6 bases from V and 1 base from J; junction bases left unmatched: 5. As DNA, the CDR3 is TGTGCCAGCAGGAGGGACAGCGTTAACTATGGCTACACCTTC. The encoded protein is CASRRDSVNYGYTF.